Given below is one T cell receptor (beta chain) in context. These data come from a study of T cell responses to AZD1222 COVID-19 vaccine. This CDR3 region has 15 residues. CDR1 and CDR2 from the germline V gene are SNHLY and FYNNEI. Trimming shortened V by 5 bases and J by 0 bases, and 10 bases separated the two germline ends. Using immunoSEQ multiplex PCR, the repertoire was profiled, and TCRdb retains in-frame clones only, with some absent. Among about 130,000 clones listed, over 75% were seen once. The sequencing used peripheral blood, collected 28 days after the second AZD1222 dose. The clonotype was recovered from an adult who received the AZD1222 COVID-19 vaccine. V is TRBV2 and J is TRBJ1-4; D is unclear. In nucleotides, the CDR3 is TGTGCCAGCAGTCCGGACGGAGCAACTAATGAAAAACTGTTTTTT. This codes for CASSPDGATNEKLFF.